Listed below are T cell receptor beta chains from one sample, sequenced in a study of blood T cell repertoires in COVID-19. TCRdb's copy holds only in-frame clones and misses some; the assay was immunoSEQ multiplex PCR. The table shows roughly 150,000 clones, with around four fifths occurring only once. The material sequenced was PBMCs or T cells enriched from blood (not recorded which). These receptors all stem from a woman in her 40s who had recovered from COVID-19. Both conserved end residues are part of each CDR3. The D gene is left open where the match is weak. The size of a clone is reported for some rows only, either as once, few or many, or as a class for expanded clones.

D gene: .; V gene: TRBV6-5; clone size: .; J gene: TRBJ2-7; CDR3 protein: CASRGGASYEQYF; CDR3 DNA: TGTGCCAGCAGGGGGGGGGCTTCCTACGAGCAGTACTTC
D gene: .; V gene: TRBV29-1; clone size: .; J gene: TRBJ2-3; CDR3 protein: CSVGLGGQPADTQYF; CDR3 DNA: TGCAGCGTTGGTTTAGGCGGGCAGCCGGCAGATACGCAGTATTTT
D gene: .; V gene: TRBV11-2; clone size: .; J gene: TRBJ2-7; CDR3 protein: CASSLDNPPGAYEQYF; CDR3 DNA: TGTGCCAGCAGCTTAGATAACCCACCGGGTGCCTACGAGCAGTACTTC
D gene: .; V gene: TRBV6-2/TRBV6-3; clone size: .; J gene: TRBJ1-1; CDR3 protein: CASSFLTGLNTEAFF; CDR3 DNA: TGTGCCAGCAGTTTCCTGACAGGATTGAACACTGAAGCTTTCTTT
D gene: TRBD2; V gene: TRBV5-1; clone size: .; J gene: TRBJ2-1; CDR3 protein: CASSLDREGVDEQFF; CDR3 DNA: TGCGCCAGCAGCTTGGATCGGGAGGGGGTCGATGAGCAGTTCTTC
D gene: TRBD1; V gene: TRBV27; clone size: .; J gene: TRBJ2-1; CDR3 protein: CASSSWTGDLDEQFF; CDR3 DNA: TGTGCCAGCAGTTCGTGGACAGGGGATTTAGATGAGCAGTTCTTC
D gene: TRBD2; V gene: TRBV5-1; clone size: .; J gene: TRBJ2-5; CDR3 protein: CASSQASGRQTQYF; CDR3 DNA: TGCGCCAGCAGCCAGGCTAGCGGGAGACAGACCCAGTACTTC
D gene: TRBD2; V gene: TRBV3-1/TRBV3-2; clone size: .; J gene: TRBJ2-1; CDR3 protein: CASSHRSGGSYNEQFF; CDR3 DNA: TGTGCCAGCAGCCACCGAAGCGGGGGTTCCTACAATGAGCAGTTCTTC
D gene: .; V gene: TRBV18; clone size: .; J gene: TRBJ2-3; CDR3 protein: CASSPSGSDTQYF; CDR3 DNA: TGTGCCAGCTCACCCTCAGGGTCAGATACGCAGTATTTT
D gene: .; V gene: TRBV2; clone size: .; J gene: TRBJ1-2; CDR3 protein: CASTTALDNYGYTF; CDR3 DNA: TGTGCCAGCACTACAGCCCTCGATAACTATGGCTACACCTTC
D gene: .; V gene: TRBV19; clone size: once; J gene: TRBJ1-1; CDR3 protein: CASSLLSDTEAFF; CDR3 DNA: TGTGCCAGTAGTTTGTTGAGCGACACTGAAGCTTTCTTT
D gene: .; V gene: TRBV12-3/TRBV12-4; clone size: .; J gene: TRBJ1-1; CDR3 protein: CASRNRVNTEAFF; CDR3 DNA: TGTGCCAGCAGGAACAGGGTAAACACTGAAGCTTTCTTT
D gene: .; V gene: TRBV7-3; clone size: .; J gene: TRBJ2-2; CDR3 protein: CASSLTSGEADTGELFF; CDR3 DNA: TGTGCCAGCAGCTTAACGTCGGGGGAGGCTGACACCGGGGAGCTGTTTTTT
D gene: .; V gene: TRBV13; clone size: .; J gene: TRBJ2-5; CDR3 protein: CASSGTRTAETQYF; CDR3 DNA: TGTGCCAGCAGCGGAACCCGGACAGCTGAGACCCAGTACTTC
D gene: TRBD1; V gene: TRBV19; clone size: .; J gene: TRBJ2-1; CDR3 protein: CASTFGDSSYNEQFF; CDR3 DNA: TGTGCCAGTACCTTCGGGGACAGCTCCTACAATGAGCAGTTCTTC
D gene: .; V gene: TRBV6-5; clone size: .; J gene: TRBJ2-3; CDR3 protein: CASSGGRPTDTQYF; CDR3 DNA: TGTGCCAGCAGCGGAGGGAGACCTACAGATACGCAGTATTTT
D gene: .; V gene: TRBV9; clone size: .; J gene: TRBJ1-6; CDR3 protein: CASSSTRGAGTSPLHF; CDR3 DNA: TGTGCCAGCAGCTCTACACGGGGGGCAGGTACCTCACCCCTCCACTTT
D gene: TRBD1; V gene: TRBV27; clone size: few; J gene: TRBJ1-4; CDR3 protein: CASREWTGQTNEKLFF; CDR3 DNA: TGTGCCAGCAGGGAGTGGACAGGGCAGACTAATGAAAAACTGTTTTTT
D gene: TRBD1; V gene: TRBV5-6; clone size: .; J gene: TRBJ1-1; CDR3 protein: CASSLVGDRDTEAFF; CDR3 DNA: TGTGCCAGCAGCTTGGTGGGGGACAGGGACACTGAAGCTTTCTTT
D gene: .; V gene: TRBV19; clone size: .; J gene: TRBJ1-2; CDR3 protein: CASSSGSKANYGYTF; CDR3 DNA: TGTGCCAGTAGTTCAGGATCCAAAGCTAACTATGGCTACACCTTC
D gene: .; V gene: TRBV5-6; clone size: .; J gene: TRBJ2-1; CDR3 protein: CASSLTGNEQFF; CDR3 DNA: TGTGCCAGCAGCTTGACAGGGAATGAGCAGTTCTTC
D gene: TRBD1; V gene: TRBV7-2; clone size: .; J gene: TRBJ2-3; CDR3 protein: CASTRGGDTDTQYF; CDR3 DNA: TGTGCCAGTACTAGAGGGGGCGACACAGATACGCAGTATTTT
D gene: TRBD1; V gene: TRBV4-2; clone size: .; J gene: TRBJ1-6; CDR3 protein: CASSSQGAGNSPLHF; CDR3 DNA: TGTGCCAGCAGCTCCCAGGGGGCGGGAAATTCACCCCTCCACTTT
D gene: .; V gene: TRBV5-1; clone size: .; J gene: TRBJ2-5; CDR3 protein: CASSSFQVQETQYF; CDR3 DNA: TGCGCCAGCAGCTCGTTCCAGGTCCAAGAGACCCAGTACTTC
D gene: .; V gene: TRBV12-5; clone size: once; J gene: TRBJ1-2; CDR3 protein: CASGLEQNYQPTNYGYTF; CDR3 DNA: TGTGCTAGTGGTTTGGAGCAAAACTACCAACCTACTAACTATGGCTACACCTTC
D gene: .; V gene: TRBV27; clone size: .; J gene: TRBJ2-2; CDR3 protein: CASSLLDGGGGSWELFF; CDR3 DNA: TGTGCCAGCAGTTTACTAGATGGGGGGGGCGGGTCGTGGGAGCTGTTTTTT
D gene: TRBD2; V gene: TRBV19; clone size: few; J gene: TRBJ2-4; CDR3 protein: CASSYLPGLAGVRENIQYF; CDR3 DNA: TGTGCCAGTAGTTACTTACCGGGACTAGCGGGAGTTAGGGAGAACATTCAGTACTTC
D gene: TRBD1; V gene: TRBV19; clone size: few; J gene: TRBJ1-6; CDR3 protein: CATGDSHNSPLHF; CDR3 DNA: TGTGCCACCGGGGACAGCCATAATTCACCCCTCCACTTT
D gene: TRBD1; V gene: TRBV7-9; clone size: .; J gene: TRBJ2-7; CDR3 protein: CASSLVSTGVYEQYF; CDR3 DNA: TGTGCCAGCAGCTTAGTTTCGACAGGGGTCTACGAGCAGTACTTC
D gene: .; V gene: TRBV30; clone size: .; J gene: TRBJ1-5; CDR3 protein: CAWSEGLSNQPQHF; CDR3 DNA: TGTGCCTGGAGTGAAGGACTTAGCAATCAGCCCCAGCATTTT
D gene: .; V gene: TRBV27; clone size: .; J gene: TRBJ1-6; CDR3 protein: CASSFFRRGNSPLHF; CDR3 DNA: TGTGCCAGCAGTTTTTTTCGGAGAGGGAATTCACCCCTCCACTTT
D gene: TRBD2; V gene: TRBV27; clone size: once; J gene: TRBJ2-7; CDR3 protein: CASSLTSGRIPYEQYF; CDR3 DNA: TGTGCCAGCAGTTTAACTAGCGGGAGGATTCCCTACGAGCAGTACTTC
D gene: .; V gene: TRBV7-9; clone size: few; J gene: TRBJ1-1; CDR3 protein: CASSKQGNTEAFF; CDR3 DNA: TGTGCCAGCAGCAAACAGGGGAACACTGAAGCTTTCTTT
D gene: .; V gene: TRBV5-1; clone size: .; J gene: TRBJ2-5; CDR3 protein: CASTEGWEETQYF; CDR3 DNA: TGCGCCAGCACGGAGGGGTGGGAAGAGACCCAGTACTTC
D gene: .; V gene: TRBV6-1; clone size: .; J gene: TRBJ2-1; CDR3 protein: CASSEAGVGDEQFF; CDR3 DNA: TGTGCCAGCAGTGAAGCAGGGGTTGGGGATGAGCAGTTCTTC
D gene: TRBD2; V gene: TRBV19; clone size: .; J gene: TRBJ2-3; CDR3 protein: CASGPAGAPDTQYF; CDR3 DNA: TGTGCCAGCGGCCCAGCGGGAGCTCCCGATACGCAGTATTTT
D gene: .; V gene: TRBV5-6; clone size: .; J gene: TRBJ1-1; CDR3 protein: CASSLVGGAEAFF; CDR3 DNA: TGTGCCAGCAGCTTGGTGGGTGGGGCCGAAGCTTTCTTT
D gene: .; V gene: TRBV3-1/TRBV3-2; clone size: few; J gene: TRBJ1-2; CDR3 protein: CASSQAGDYGYTF; CDR3 DNA: TGTGCCAGCAGCCAAGCCGGGGACTATGGCTACACCTTC
D gene: TRBD1; V gene: TRBV25-1; clone size: .; J gene: TRBJ1-2; CDR3 protein: CASSEQGGANYGYTF; CDR3 DNA: TGTGCCAGCAGTGAACAGGGGGGAGCCAACTATGGCTACACCTTC
D gene: TRBD2; V gene: TRBV4-1; clone size: .; J gene: TRBJ2-7; CDR3 protein: CASSSRGGPYEQYF; CDR3 DNA: TGCGCCAGCAGCTCGCGGGGGGGCCCCTACGAGCAGTACTTC